The rows below give T cell receptor beta chains drawn from one sample of a study of control samples from healthy donors and cancer patients. Repertoires were generated with immunoSEQ multiplex PCR, while TCRdb's copy carries only in-frame clones and drops some. The sample includes about 130,000 clones, 80% to 95% of them seen just once. Sequencing was performed on blood. These receptors all come from a man aged 18 to 30 in good health. CDR3s include the opening cysteine and the closing phenylalanine or tryptophan. The D gene is left open where the match is weak. The size field is filled for only some rows; it gives once, few, many or a size class.

>NA|TRBV3-1/TRBV3-2|NA|TRBJ1-1
TGTGCCAGCAGCCAAGAATTGGTGACTGAAGCTTTCTTT
CASSQELVTEAFF
>NA|TRBV10-3|NA|TRBJ2-5
TGTGCCATCAGTGCCACGCAGGAGGCGGCACAAGAGACCCAGTACTTC
CAISATQEAAQETQYF
>NA|TRBV14|NA|TRBJ1-3
TGTGCCAGCAGCCAAGTGGCGGGGACTGGAAACACCATATATTTT
CASSQVAGTGNTIYF
>NA|TRBV9|NA|TRBJ2-5
TGTGCCAGCAGCCCAAACACCGGGACTCCTCAAGAGACCCAGTACTTC
CASSPNTGTPQETQYF
>NA|TRBV30|NA|TRBJ1-3
TGTGCCTGGAGTGCTGCCGGGGTAGGGAACACCATATATTTT
CAWSAAGVGNTIYF
>TRBD1|TRBV29-1|NA|TRBJ1-2
TGCAGCGTTGGAAGGGACAGGGGGCCTAACTATGGCTACACCTTC
CSVGRDRGPNYGYTF
>TRBD2|TRBV11-3|NA|TRBJ2-3
TGTGCCAGCAGCATACTGAGCGGGAGAACAGATACGCAGTATTTT
CASSILSGRTDTQYF
>TRBD1|TRBV5-6|NA|TRBJ1-4
TGTGCCAGCAGCTTGAAACGGACAGGGGACTTGGTGGCTAATGAAAAACTGTTTTTT
CASSLKRTGDLVANEKLFF
>NA|TRBV5-6|NA|TRBJ1-1
TGTGCCAGCAGCCTCCCAGGAGGGAGGAATACTGAAGCTTTCTTT
CASSLPGGRNTEAFF
>NA|TRBV28|NA|TRBJ2-5
TGTGCCAGCAGCCAACAGGGTGTTGGGACCCAGTACTTC
CASSQQGVGTQYF
>NA|TRBV6-5|NA|TRBJ1-2
TGTGCCAGCATTGGGGGGTTGGGTGGCTACACCTTC
CASIGGLGGYTF
>TRBD2|TRBV2|NA|TRBJ2-1
TGTGCCAGCAAAACCGGGACTAGCGGGGGGGCGTTCAGCAATGAGCAGTTCTTC
CASKTGTSGGAFSNEQFF
>NA|TRBV28|NA|TRBJ1-2
TGTGCCAGCAGCTCCCTCAGGGGTAATGGCTACACCTTC
CASSSLRGNGYTF
>NA|TRBV14|NA|TRBJ1-1
TGTGCCAGCAGCCAAGGGGGAAACACTGAAGCTTTCTTT
CASSQGGNTEAFF
>NA|TRBV27|NA|TRBJ1-2
TGTGCCAGCAGCCCGGACAGATCTAACTATGGCTACACCTTC
CASSPDRSNYGYTF
>NA|TRBV4-1|NA|TRBJ2-2
TGCGCCAGCAGCCAAGATAAGTTCAGACAGGTTGCCGGGGAGCTGTTTTTT
CASSQDKFRQVAGELFF
>NA|TRBV6-1|NA|TRBJ1-1
TGTGCCAGCAGTGAAAGGGGGATAATGAACACTGAAGCTTTCTTT
CASSERGIMNTEAFF
>NA|TRBV27|once|TRBJ2-1
TGTGCCAGCACCAATCCCCCAGGGCACTTCAATGAGCAGTTCTTC
CASTNPPGHFNEQFF
>TRBD2|TRBV28|NA|TRBJ2-3
TGTGCCAGCAGTTTTGAGTTAGCGGGGTTAACAGATACGCAGTATTTT
CASSFELAGLTDTQYF
>TRBD2|TRBV6-5|NA|TRBJ2-3
TGTGCCAGTACGGCGCGTGTCGGGGGGGCAGATACGCAGTATTTT
CASTARVGGADTQYF
>TRBD2|TRBV5-1|NA|TRBJ2-2
TGCGCCAGCAGCTTTTCCGGGACTATGAACACCGGGGAGCTGTTTTTT
CASSFSGTMNTGELFF
>NA|TRBV12-3/TRBV12-4|NA|TRBJ1-2
TGTGCCAGCAGTTTAGGGCGGGACTATGGCTACACCTTC
CASSLGRDYGYTF
>NA|TRBV25-1|NA|TRBJ2-6
TGTGCCAGCAGTGAACGCCTCCCAAGTATGGACGGGGCCAACGTCCTGACTTTC
CASSERLPSMDGANVLTF
>TRBD1|TRBV7-9|once|TRBJ2-2
TGTGCCAGCAGCTTAGGACAGGGGGAAATCGGGGAGCTGTTTTTT
CASSLGQGEIGELFF
>NA|TRBV6-5|NA|TRBJ2-6
TGTGCCAGCAGGACACCCGGGGCCAACGTCCTGACTTTC
CASRTPGANVLTF
>TRBD2|TRBV4-2|few|TRBJ2-2
TGTGCCAGCAGCCAAGTGCGGGGGGAAAGCGGGGAGCTGTTTTTT
CASSQVRGESGELFF
>TRBD1|TRBV15|NA|TRBJ1-6
TGTGCCACCAGCGTAAAAACAGGGGCCCGAGGAGATTCACCCCTCCACTTT
CATSVKTGARGDSPLHF
>NA|TRBV12-3/TRBV12-4|NA|TRBJ1-5
TGTGCCAGCACAACAGGTAATAATCAGCCCCAGCATTTT
CASTTGNNQPQHF
>NA|TRBV20-1|NA|TRBJ2-2
TGCAGTGCTAGTCCCTCGAACACCGGGGAGCTGTTTTTT
CSASPSNTGELFF
>NA|TRBV18|NA|TRBJ1-1
TGTGCCAGCTCACAGGGCCAAGATGGGACTGAAGCTTTCTTT
CASSQGQDGTEAFF
>NA|TRBV7-9|NA|TRBJ1-1
TGTGCCAGCAGCTCAAACGAGGAGGGAGCTTTCTTT
CASSSNEEGAFF
>NA|TRBV9|NA|TRBJ2-2
TGTGCCAGCAGCGAAGGTACCGGGGAGCTGTTTTTT
CASSEGTGELFF
>NA|TRBV5-1|NA|TRBJ2-3
TGCGCCAGCAGTCCACAGGGCAATACGCAGTATTTT
CASSPQGNTQYF
>TRBD2|TRBV6-1|NA|TRBJ2-5
TGTGCCAGCAGTGAACTGAGCGGGGGACGAAGAGAGACCCAGTACTTC
CASSELSGGRRETQYF
>NA|TRBV18|few|TRBJ1-6
TGTGCCAGCTCACCGGAACAGGGCTGGAATTCACCCCTCCACTTT
CASSPEQGWNSPLHF
>TRBD1|TRBV11-2|once|TRBJ2-3
TGTGCCAGCAGGCGGACAGGGGCGGGCACAGATACGCAGTATTTT
CASRRTGAGTDTQYF
>TRBD1|TRBV7-9|NA|TRBJ1-3
TGTGCCAGCAGCTCCCGGGACAGAAGAAGCTCTGGAAACACCATATATTTT
CASSSRDRRSSGNTIYF
>NA|TRBV6-2/TRBV6-3|NA|TRBJ1-2
TGTGCCAGCAGCCCTCTGGAGGCCTCCGCTGGCTACACCTTC
CASSPLEASAGYTF
>NA|TRBV6-5|NA|TRBJ1-1
TGTGCCAGCAGTTCGGCAGACATAGGAGCTGAAGCTTTCTTT
CASSSADIGAEAFF
>NA|TRBV6-1|NA|TRBJ2-6
TGTGCCAGCAGTGAAGGACGGGCCTCTGGGGCCAACGTCCTGACTTTC
CASSEGRASGANVLTF
>NA|TRBV2|few|TRBJ2-7
TGTGCCAGCAGCGTCCCTGGGGAGCAGTACTTC
CASSVPGEQYF
>NA|TRBV3-1/TRBV3-2|NA|TRBJ1-5
TGTGCCAGCAGCCAAGATTTGGGGGGGTATCAGCCCCAGCATTTT
CASSQDLGGYQPQHF
>NA|TRBV27|once|TRBJ1-6
TGTGCCAGCAGTTTAGCGGGTAATTCACCCCTCCACTTT
CASSLAGNSPLHF
>TRBD2|TRBV28|NA|TRBJ2-3
TGTGCCAGCAGTTTTTTTAGCGGGGGCACAGATACGCAGTATTTT
CASSFFSGGTDTQYF
>NA|TRBV11-3|NA|TRBJ2-1
TGTGCCAGCAGCGAACACGGGGAAGAGCAGTTCTTC
CASSEHGEEQFF
>TRBD1|TRBV6-2/TRBV6-3|NA|TRBJ2-3
TGTGCCAGCAGTTACTCGCAGGGGGCATTCACAGATACGCAGTATTTT
CASSYSQGAFTDTQYF
>NA|TRBV28|NA|TRBJ2-7
TGTGCCAGCTGGGGCGGGGTCGGCCTCTCCTACGAGCAGTACTTC
CASWGGVGLSYEQYF
>NA|TRBV2|NA|TRBJ1-4
TGTGCCAGCAGTGAAGGAGCAGGAGTTTCAACTAATGAAAAACTGTTTTTT
CASSEGAGVSTNEKLFF